Below, 25 T cell receptor beta chains from the same sample are listed, as sequenced in a study of shared clonotypes between healthy human individuals. Clones were sequenced by immunoSEQ multiplex PCR, and TCRdb holds only the in-frame ones, with some missing. The sample yields 2 million to 2.5 million clones, around 93% seen once. The sequencing input was naive CD4+ T cells from PBMCs. Stated subset: CD45RA+ positively selected. Receptor source: a man aged 18-30 years in good health. Some clones in this sample may be carry-over from other donors' samples.

The table lists this clone with a few counts. CDR3 nucleotides: TGTGCCAGCAGTCCCACTGGACAGGGAGCTCAGCCCCAGCATTTT. It specifies CASSPTGQGAQPQHF. V usage is TRBV2 and J usage is TRBJ1-5; 8 bases line up with TRBD1. This CDR3 is 15 amino acids long. In germline, CDR1 is SNHLY, CDR2 FYNNEI. The J segment lost 6 bases and the V segment lost 5 bases, leaving 9 bases of the junction unmatched.

The chain joins TRBV18 to TRBJ2-7; 11 nucleotides agree with TRBD1. The CDR3 has 14 amino acids. Germline V gene sequence: CDR1 KGHSH, CDR2 LQKENI. The ends lost 6 bases at V and 9 bases at J; junction bases unmatched: 10. Here the CDR3 DNA reads TGTGCCAGCTCCCTCGGACAGGGGGCTGAGGGGCAGTACTTC. Amino acids: CASSLGQGAEGQYF. The full variable domain, in which reference TRBV18 and TRBJ2-7 provide the parts outside the CDR3, is NAGVMQNPRHLVRRRGQEARLRCSPMKGHSHVYWYRQLPEEGLKFMVYLQKENIIDESGMPKERFSAEFPKEGPSILRIQQVVRGDSAAYFCASSLGQGAEGQYFGPGTRLTVT.

The J gene is TRBJ2-5, the V gene TRBV30; D tentatively fits TRBD1 or TRBD2 (6 bases each). From germline, CDR1 is GTSNPN and CDR2 SVGIG (reference sequence). The CDR3 consists of 12 residues. V was shortened by 3 bases and J by 7 bases, with 12 bases between the two germline ends. CDR3 nucleotides: TGTGCCTGGAGAGTGGAGGGGGGGACCCAGTACTTC. It encodes CAWRVEGGTQYF.

The V and J genes are TRBV28 and TRBJ2-5; D is ambiguous. The CDR3 totals 17 residues. CDR1 and CDR2 (germline): MDHEN, SYDVKM. Deletions cut 7 bases from V and 1 base from J, with 22 bases between. The CDR3 nucleotides read TGTGCCAGCACCCTGTTGTGTGGGGATTGGGTCCAAGAGACCCAGTACTTC. Its protein is CASTLLCGDWVQETQYF.

The chain couples TRBV18 to TRBJ2-7, with TRBD2 as a possible D gene (5 bases). Germline V gene lookup returns CDR1 KGHSH and CDR2 LQKENI. The CDR3 contains 17 residues. The V end lost 3 bases, the J end lost 0 bases, and 18 bases lay between the germline ends. The CDR3 loop is CASSPFRISASSYEQYF. The CDR3 DNA is TGTGCCAGCTCACCTTTCCGGATTAGCGCGAGCTCCTACGAGCAGTACTTC.

The chain combines TRBV6-5 with TRBJ2-1, with D perhaps matching TRBD2 (6 bases). This CDR3 has 15 amino acids. V was shortened by 8 bases and J by 3 bases, with 17 bases between the two germline ends. CDR1 MNHEY and CDR2 SVGAGI come from the germline V gene. The CDR3 spells CASSGSGAHYNEQFF. For the CDR3, the DNA is TGTGCCAGCTCCGGGTCGGGAGCCCACTACAATGAGCAGTTCTTC.

The rearrangement uses TRBV28 and TRBJ1-5, with D perhaps TRBD1 (5 bases). The CDR3 extends over 14 amino acids. Germline V gene sequence: CDR1 MDHEN, CDR2 SYDVKM. V was pared by 5 bases and J by 6 bases, with 14 bases between. Written as DNA, the CDR3 is TGTGCCAGCAGTCCCTATGGGGGGAGTCAGCCCCAGCATTTT. Encoded protein: CASSPYGGSQPQHF. The complete variable domain, with remaining parts taken from reference TRBV28 and TRBJ1-5, reads DVKVTQSSRYLVKRTGEKVFLECVQDMDHENMFWYRQDPGLGLRLIYFSYDVKMKEKGDIPEGYSVSREKKERFSLILESASTNQTSMYLCASSPYGGSQPQHFGDGTRLSIL.

In the case of this clone: The same CDR3 can be traced to other DNA sequences in this sample. The chain joins TRBV2 to TRBJ1-2; D call uncertain. Germline CDR1 and CDR2: SNHLY and FYNNEI. The CDR3 consists of 12 residues. Trimming pared 6 bases from V and 3 bases from J, leaving 8 bases between. CDR3 coding DNA: TGTGCCAGCAGAGGACGGGACTATGGCTACACCTTC. Translation gives CASRGRDYGYTF.

To note about this clone: Other DNA sequences in the sample encode the same CDR3. The chain carries TRBV9 and TRBJ2-1, with 8 bases lining up with TRBD2. CDR1 and CDR2 from the germline V gene are SGDLS and YYNGEE. The CDR3 extends over 15 amino acids. Losses at the gene ends were 3 bases for V and 0 bases for J; bases not matched to a gene: 2. For the CDR3, the DNA is TGTGCCAGCAGCGCGGGAGGGAACTCCTACAATGAGCAGTTCTTC. It codes for CASSAGGNSYNEQFF.

The chain carries TRBV6-6 and TRBJ2-2; D is unclear. This CDR3 is built from 14 residues. Trimming removed 7 bases at V and 5 bases at J, with 14 bases between. The germline V gene encodes CDR1 MNHNY and CDR2 SVGAGI (reference sequence). CDR3 DNA sequence: TGTGCCAGCACCCAGGCGGATGGGACCGGGGAGCTGTTTTTT. Translated: CASTQADGTGELFF.

The V gene is TRBV28, the J gene TRBJ2-7, with 13 bases lining up with TRBD2. The CDR3 is 16 residues long. Trimming at V came to 5 bases and at J to 2 bases, leaving 6 bases not matched to a gene. Germline loops: CDR1 MDHEN, CDR2 SYDVKM. The CDR3 sequence is CASSPPGTSGTYEQYF. In DNA, the CDR3 is TGTGCCAGCAGTCCTCCCGGGACTAGCGGGACCTACGAGCAGTACTTC.

The chain carries TRBV27 and TRBJ2-2, with no clear D. This CDR3 comprises 17 residues. V lost 4 bases and J 5 bases, leaving 20 bases between the germline ends. Germline-derived CDR1 and CDR2 are MNHEY and SMNVEV (reference sequence). In nucleotides, the CDR3 is TGTGCCAGCAGTTATACAATATCGATACCCTGGACCGGGGAGCTGTTTTTT. Protein product: CASSYTISIPWTGELFF.

This chain joins TRBV6-1 and TRBJ2-1; 9 bases are a match to TRBD1. Unmatched junction bases numbered 3, after V lost 5 bases and J lost 1 base. The CDR3 is 15 residues long. Per germline, CDR1 MNHNS and CDR2 SASEGT. The CDR3 here is CASSWGTGSYNEQFF. CDR3 sequence (DNA): TGTGCCAGCAGTTGGGGGACAGGGTCCTACAATGAGCAGTTCTTC.

This sequence joins TRBV27 and TRBJ2-7; 9 bases map to TRBD2. The CDR3 covers 13 residues. From germline, CDR1 is MNHEY and CDR2 SMNVEV (reference sequence). The V segment lost 6 bases and the J segment 2 bases; nucleotides outside the gene matches: 2. The CDR3 bases are TGTGCCAGCAGACTAGCGGGCCCCTACGAGCAGTACTTC. Translated, it gives CASRLAGPYEQYF.

The chain is built from TRBV11-2 and TRBJ2-3; D could derive from TRBD1 or TRBD2 (7 bases each). Germline CDR1 SGHAT, CDR2 FQNNGV. Trimming took off 4 bases at V and 0 bases at J, with 17 bases between the two ends. The CDR3 loop spans 17 amino acids. The CDR3 DNA reads TGTGCCAGCAGCTCCAGGGGGTCGGGGGGCAGCACAGATACGCAGTATTTT. It codes for CASSSRGSGGSTDTQYF.

The chain joins TRBV28 to TRBJ1-5; a possible D gene is TRBD1 (5 bases). The CDR3 runs to 15 residues. V gave up 4 bases and J gave up 0 bases, with 10 bases separating them. Germline lookup yields CDR1 MDHEN and CDR2 SYDVKM. The CDR3 sequence is CASSSPGLSNQPQHF. DNA of the CDR3: TGTGCCAGCAGTTCTCCAGGGCTTAGCAATCAGCCCCAGCATTTT.

The chain uses TRBV5-1 and TRBJ2-7, with 9 bases fitting TRBD1. The CDR3 is made up of 17 amino acids. With V trimmed by 1 base and J by 3 bases, 11 bases remained unmatched. The germline gives CDR1 SGHRS, CDR2 YFSETQ. This CDR3 reads CASSLSSGTGSLYEQYF. The CDR3 region has the DNA TGCGCCAGCAGCTTGAGCTCCGGGACAGGGAGCCTCTACGAGCAGTACTTC.

V is TRBV6-6 and J is TRBJ2-4; D remains ambiguous. CDR1 and CDR2 (germline): MNHNY, SVGAGI (reference sequence). Between the trimmed V and J ends, which lost 6 bases and 7 bases, there was a span of 10 bases. CDR3 length: 12 amino acids. CDR3 sequence: CASRESGNIQYF. The DNA for the CDR3 is TGTGCCAGCAGGGAGAGTGGGAACATTCAGTACTTC.

The rearrangement uses TRBV7-3 and TRBJ2-7; D is perhaps TRBD1 (5 bases). The CDR3 is made up of 15 amino acids. Germline V gene lookup returns CDR1 SGHTA and CDR2 FQGTGA. Trimming removed 0 bases at V and 3 bases at J, with 12 bases between. Written as DNA, the CDR3 is TGTGCCAGCAGCTTAACTCCCGCAGGGTTCTACGAGCAGTACTTC. This translates into CASSLTPAGFYEQYF.

The V and J genes are TRBV29-1 and TRBJ1-2; possibly TRBD1 for D (6 bases). Trimming shortened V by 7 bases and J by 7 bases, and 25 bases separated the two germline ends. Germline V gene data show CDR1 as SQVTM and CDR2 as ANQGSEA. This CDR3 region has 15 residues. The chain's CDR3 is CSALLAPQGWFGYTF. The CDR3 DNA sequence: TGCAGCGCTCTACTTGCGCCACAGGGTTGGTTTGGCTACACCTTC.

A remark on this clone: Other nucleotide sequences in the sample specify the same CDR3. The genes are TRBV18 and TRBJ2-1, with TRBD2 identical over 8 bases. The CDR3 has 14 amino acids. V lost 3 bases and J lost 6; bases outside the gene matches: 4. Germline lookup yields CDR1 KGHSH and CDR2 LQKENI. This CDR3 is CASSPGLAGNEQFF. The CDR3, as DNA: TGTGCCAGCTCACCCGGACTAGCCGGCAATGAGCAGTTCTTC.

This clone appeared a single time. This sequence joins TRBV4-2 and TRBJ2-1; possibly TRBD1 for D (6 bases). CDR1 is LGHNA and CDR2 is YNFKEQ in the germline V gene. This CDR3 contains 13 residues. With 4 bases removed from V and 5 bases from J, the gap between germline ends came to 9 bases. CDR3 sequence reads: CASSRGQDNEQFF. The CDR3 DNA follows: TGTGCCAGCAGCCGGGGGCAGGACAATGAGCAGTTCTTC.

The J gene is TRBJ2-1, the V gene TRBV5-6; 14 nucleotides match TRBD2. The trim removed 3 bases at V and 4 bases at J, leaving 6 bases unmatched. The CDR3 spans 17 residues. The germline V gene has CDR1 SGHDT and CDR2 YYEEEE. CDR3 coding DNA: TGTGCCAGCAGCTGGGGGACTAGCGGGAGAACGTACAATGAGCAGTTCTTC. Translation: CASSWGTSGRTYNEQFF.

The V call is TRBV30, the J call TRBJ2-7, with 7 bases fitting TRBD1. The CDR3 extends over 13 amino acids. Germline CDR1 reads GTSNPN; CDR2 reads SVGIG (reference sequence). V lost 4 bases and J lost 6; bases outside the gene matches: 9. CDR3 in amino acids: CAWMVQGIGEQYF. The CDR3 nucleotides read TGTGCCTGGATGGTACAGGGGATCGGCGAGCAGTACTTC.

This sequence joins TRBV28 and TRBJ2-1; no firm D call. The CDR3 runs to 13 residues. Between the trimmed V and J ends, which lost 3 bases and 7 bases, there was a span of 10 bases. The V gene's germline CDR1 is MDHEN and CDR2 SYDVKM. The CDR3 DNA reads TGTGCCAGCAGTTTTTCACAGACAAATGAGCAGTTCTTC. It is translated as CASSFSQTNEQFF.